Listed below are T cell receptor beta chains from one sample, sequenced in a study of shared clonotypes between healthy human individuals. Method: immunoSEQ multiplex PCR; TCRdb's copy keeps in-frame clones and lacks some. The data contain about 2.1 million clones, around 93% of them singletons. The sequenced material came from naive CD8+ T cells from PBMCs. These receptor sequences come from a man aged 18-30 years in good health. Some clones in this sample may be carry-over from other donors' samples. CDR3s leave out the opening cysteine and the closing phenylalanine or tryptophan. A D gene is named only where the DNA matches it firmly.

j_gene	v_gene	d_gene	len	CDR3aa
TRBJ2-1	TRBV28	.	10	ASSFSYNEQF
TRBJ2-7	TRBV27	.	12	ASSLGLSSYEQY
TRBJ2-1	TRBV27	TRBD2	10	AITSAYNEQF
TRBJ1-4	TRBV27	TRBD1	15	ASSLQERSGGNEKLF
TRBJ1-3	TRBV4-3	.	13	ASSQDPGTLNTIY
TRBJ2-7	TRBV9	.	12	ASSLLASPYEQY
TRBJ2-1	TRBV27	TRBD2	13	ASSFRGRAPNEQF
TRBJ1-2	TRBV28	.	11	ASSRTLFYGYT
TRBJ1-1	TRBV4-3	TRBD1	13	ASSQRQGANTEAF
TRBJ1-2	TRBV19	TRBD1	14	ASSITRTGWNYGYT
TRBJ2-3	TRBV6-5	TRBD2	14	ASSWGLAGGTDTQY
TRBJ1-2	TRBV5-6	.	12	ASSRMGPDYGYT
TRBJ2-1	TRBV11-3	.	13	ASSPTDAGYDEQF
TRBJ1-2	TRBV28	.	11	ASSFRTGTGYT
TRBJ2-7	TRBV30	.	12	AWGSTHQTYEQY
TRBJ2-4	TRBV5-1	.	14	ASSLAGEGLENIQY
TRBJ2-1	TRBV6-5	TRBD2	14	ASSYSLGEGYNEQF
TRBJ1-3	TRBV28	TRBD1	13	ASSFGTGSGNTIY
TRBJ1-5	TRBV10-3	.	11	AISESGNQPQH
TRBJ2-1	TRBV27	TRBD1	12	ASSPDRGGNEQF
TRBJ2-3	TRBV25-1	TRBD1	13	ASSDRDSPTDTQY
TRBJ2-1	TRBV11-2	.	13	ASSLDMIRGREQF
TRBJ2-7	TRBV7-8	.	11	ASSLGQVDEQY
TRBJ2-7	TRBV21-1	.	11	ASSDRNRYEQY
TRBJ2-1	TRBV9	TRBD2	16	ASSVEGGAGYTSHEQF
TRBJ1-1	TRBV7-8	.	12	ASSWTEGDTEAF
TRBJ2-1	TRBV28	.	12	ASSLPITGNEQF
TRBJ2-2	TRBV7-2	.	14	ASSPRSGASTGELF
TRBJ1-1	TRBV11-2	.	12	ASSPGLWNTEAF
TRBJ2-1	TRBV7-8	.	13	ASSFLAGRGNEQF
TRBJ2-7	TRBV27	.	13	ASSMAQGSSYEQY
TRBJ2-7	TRBV7-8	.	13	ASSSESTGRHEQY
TRBJ1-1	TRBV27	.	10	ASSTRNTEAF
TRBJ2-1	TRBV27	.	14	ASSLSRRGSYNEQF
TRBJ2-4	TRBV11-2	.	13	ASSLEAGRGNIQY
TRBJ1-5	TRBV27	TRBD1	14	ASSPARDRGLRPQH
TRBJ2-3	TRBV5-1	.	12	ASSPEGWSGTQY
TRBJ2-1	TRBV7-9	TRBD2	13	ASSWDWTSYNEQF
TRBJ2-7	TRBV28	TRBD2	13	ASSPTSGRTYEQY
TRBJ2-7	TRBV6-5	.	9	ASSYSGEQY
TRBJ2-7	TRBV5-5	.	17	ASSPLWRGGAVTFYEQY
TRBJ2-5	TRBV2	TRBD1	11	ASSRQGEATQY
TRBJ1-1	TRBV4-1	TRBD1	13	ASSQGVGQDTEAF
TRBJ2-5	TRBV7-6	.	13	ASSLPEGGQETQY
TRBJ2-7	TRBV7-9	.	11	ASSLSTGPEQY
TRBJ2-7	TRBV19	.	12	ASSIGGSRYEQY
TRBJ2-5	TRBV19	TRBD2	14	ASSPRGSGYQETQY
TRBJ2-3	TRBV9	.	16	ASTQNPGTPIDTDTQY
TRBJ2-7	TRBV10-1	TRBD2	11	ASSEGLAYEQY
TRBJ1-2	TRBV6-5	TRBD1	13	ASSPFRTGGYGYT
TRBJ1-5	TRBV16	.	13	ASSLPGVGEQPQH
TRBJ2-1	TRBV5-1	TRBD1	13	ASSLVGTGGYEQF
TRBJ2-3	TRBV29-1	.	11	SAEQGRTDTQY
TRBJ2-2	TRBV30	.	12	AWSVPGATGELF
TRBJ2-1	TRBV30	.	11	AWSVWGNNEQF
TRBJ2-1	TRBV11-2	TRBD2	13	ASSLSGGSQGEQF
TRBJ2-1	TRBV27	.	14	ASSPLILAAYNEQF